These T cell receptor beta chains were read from a single sample in a study of identifying expanded T cells in peripheral blood. Sequenced by immunoSEQ multiplex PCR; TCRdb stores in-frame clones only, minus some. The data show tens of thousands of clones, with 70% to 90% seen just once and less than 5.5% held by the top ten. Sample: blood. The receptors originated from a person aged 18 to 70 in good health. CDR3s leave out the opening cysteine and the closing phenylalanine or tryptophan. Fields, in order: V gene, J gene, CDR3 protein.

v_call: TRBV5-4
j_call: TRBJ2-2
cdr3_aa: ASSFVRGADGELF

v_call: TRBV4-3
j_call: TRBJ2-7
cdr3_aa: ASSQDRVSYEQY

v_call: TRBV30
j_call: TRBJ1-1
cdr3_aa: AWISGLRNTEAF

v_call: TRBV4-1
j_call: TRBJ1-1
cdr3_aa: ASSQDGRGTEAF

v_call: TRBV2
j_call: TRBJ2-2
cdr3_aa: ASSEGLAGPGELF

v_call: TRBV5-6
j_call: TRBJ1-5
cdr3_aa: ASSLYGAGDQPQH

v_call: TRBV30
j_call: TRBJ2-3
cdr3_aa: AWRGTGKQTDTQY

v_call: TRBV6-1
j_call: TRBJ1-4
cdr3_aa: ASSEVTAFNEKLF

v_call: TRBV7-3
j_call: TRBJ2-5
cdr3_aa: ASSLGGGGMETQY

v_call: TRBV19
j_call: TRBJ1-1
cdr3_aa: ATADRGTPLNTEAF

v_call: TRBV27
j_call: TRBJ1-5
cdr3_aa: ASSMTGGQPQH

v_call: TRBV28
j_call: TRBJ2-7
cdr3_aa: ASTSVGRDGIYEQY

v_call: TRBV11-3
j_call: TRBJ1-6
cdr3_aa: ASSSGSANSPLH

v_call: TRBV5-6
j_call: TRBJ2-3
cdr3_aa: ASSLGLAGDTQY

v_call: TRBV6-4
j_call: TRBJ2-7
cdr3_aa: ASSEGTGQAYEQY

v_call: TRBV30
j_call: TRBJ2-2
cdr3_aa: AWAGLRKELF

v_call: TRBV28
j_call: TRBJ1-2
cdr3_aa: ASSPSDRWIGYT

v_call: TRBV19
j_call: TRBJ1-2
cdr3_aa: ASSKRDYGYT

v_call: TRBV5-4
j_call: TRBJ2-7
cdr3_aa: ASSLEAGAGEQY

v_call: TRBV11-2
j_call: TRBJ1-2
cdr3_aa: ASSLDPGVHYGYT

v_call: TRBV28
j_call: TRBJ2-5
cdr3_aa: ASSSSNREETQY

v_call: TRBV10-3
j_call: TRBJ2-7
cdr3_aa: AIRAGTSYEQY

v_call: TRBV6-1
j_call: TRBJ2-3
cdr3_aa: ASSLTGDTQY

v_call: TRBV19
j_call: TRBJ1-3
cdr3_aa: ASSASGNTIY

v_call: TRBV19
j_call: TRBJ1-1
cdr3_aa: ASGQFVTEAF

v_call: TRBV9
j_call: TRBJ2-1
cdr3_aa: ASSPQGNEQF

v_call: TRBV19
j_call: TRBJ2-4
cdr3_aa: ASTPGFAGGDIQY

v_call: TRBV11-2
j_call: TRBJ1-5
cdr3_aa: ASSLGSGTGVQPQH

v_call: TRBV25-1
j_call: TRBJ2-2
cdr3_aa: ASSVGGDTGELF

v_call: TRBV30
j_call: TRBJ1-1
cdr3_aa: AWGTGVNTEAF

v_call: TRBV7-9
j_call: TRBJ2-3
cdr3_aa: ASSPKWLGGDTQY

v_call: TRBV4-1
j_call: TRBJ1-1
cdr3_aa: ASSQGDRGLDTEAF